Below, 11 T cell receptor beta chains from the same sample are listed, as sequenced in a study of blood T cell repertoires in COVID-19. The table came from immunoSEQ multiplex PCR; TCRdb's copy has only in-frame clones and leaves some out. This table holds more than 250,000 clones, roughly 87% found once. Sequencing was carried out using PBMCs or T cells enriched from blood (not recorded which). The receptors shown here come from a woman in her forties who had recovered from COVID-19.

The chain uses TRBV3-1 (or the pseudogene TRBV3-2) and TRBJ2-1, with a tentative D call TRBD2 (6 bases). This CDR3 is built from 16 residues. Germline CDR1 is LGHDT and CDR2 is YNNKEL (reference sequence). V was trimmed by 6 bases and J by 10 bases, leaving 25 bases between them. DNA of the CDR3: TGTGCCAGCAGTCGCAGTCTGGGGGGTGAGGCGAAAGAGCAGTTCTTC. Translated, it gives CASSRSLGGEAKEQFF.

This clone has more than one count but fewer than ten. This sequence joins TRBV10-1 and TRBJ2-2, with 12 bases fitting TRBD2. There are 19 residues in the CDR3. In germline, CDR1 is WNHNN, CDR2 SYGVQD (reference sequence). Germline trimming cut 3 bases from V and 3 bases from J; bases unmatched to any gene: 11. The CDR3 DNA is TGCGCCAGCAGTGAAAGACTAGCGGGAGAACGAGCCGACACCGGGGAGCTGTTTTTT. Protein product: CASSERLAGERADTGELFF.

This chain joins TRBV10-2 and TRBJ2-7; 10 nucleotides match TRBD1. This CDR3 region has 15 residues. Germline CDR1 WSHSY, CDR2 SAAADI. J was trimmed by 4 bases and V by 6 bases; bases with no gene match: 9. CDR3: CASRVGQGPVYEQYF. CDR3 sequence (DNA): TGCGCCAGCAGGGTGGGACAGGGGCCGGTTTACGAGCAGTACTTC.

The genes are TRBV27 and TRBJ2-1; TRBD2 agrees at 10 bases. Germline assignment: CDR1 MNHEY and CDR2 SMNVEV (reference sequence). The ends lost 3 bases at V and 8 bases at J; junction bases unmatched: 7. The CDR3 totals 15 residues. The CDR3 DNA is TGTGCCAGCAGTTTTGGAGCGGGAGGGCCCCATGAGCAGTTCTTC. This sequence encodes CASSFGAGGPHEQFF.

CDR3 protein: CASSLGPGLAGGTNTGELFF. The CDR3 DNA is TGCGCCAGCAGCTTGGGTCCTGGGCTAGCGGGAGGAACGAACACCGGGGAGCTGTTTTTT. This chain links TRBV5-1 with TRBJ2-2, with 11 bases matching TRBD2. V lost 0 bases to trimming and J lost 0 bases; unmatched junction nucleotides: 10. The length of the CDR3 is 20 residues. Per the germline V gene, CDR1 is SGHRS and CDR2 is YFSETQ.

The chain joins TRBV5-6 to TRBJ2-5, with 8 bases identical to TRBD2. CDR1 is SGHDT and CDR2 is YYEEEE in the germline V gene. J lost 4 bases, V lost 4 bases, and 3 bases had no gene match. CDR3 length equals 13 residues. CDR3 DNA: TGTGCCAGCAGCGCGGGGGGTGGAGAGACCCAGTACTTC. Translating it yields CASSAGGGETQYF. Based on the CDR3 plus reference TRBV5-6 and TRBJ2-5, the full variable domain is DAGVTQSPTHLIKTRGQQVTLRCSPKSGHDTVSWYQQALGQGPQFIFQYYEEEERQRGNFPDRFSGHQFPNYSSELNVNALLLGDSALYLCASSAGGGETQYFGPGTRLLVL.

The V gene is TRBV5-6, the J gene TRBJ2-7; 8 positions match TRBD2. The CDR3 sequence is 14 residues long. Germline V gene data show CDR1 as SGHDT and CDR2 as YYEEEE. The ends lost 3 bases at V and 3 bases at J; junction bases unmatched: 5. The CDR3: CASSWLSGSYEQYF. For the CDR3, the DNA is TGTGCCAGCAGCTGGCTCAGCGGGAGCTACGAGCAGTACTTC.

This chain uses TRBV28 with TRBJ1-3; 7 bases are shared with TRBD1. Germline V lookup: CDR1 MDHEN, CDR2 SYDVKM. After removal of 9 bases from V and 0 bases from J, the junction contained 5 bases not matched to a gene. The CDR3 sequence is 14 residues long. CDR3 region: CASGQVRSGNTIYF. The CDR3 DNA sequence: TGTGCCAGTGGACAGGTTCGCTCTGGAAACACCATATATTTT.

On this clone: This CDR3 is also generated by other DNA sequences in the sample. The rearrangement uses TRBV7-2 and TRBJ2-1, with 12 bases matching TRBD2. The CDR3 length is 16 residues. CDR1 is SGHTA, CDR2 FQGNSA, per germline. Trimming cost V 5 bases and J 5 bases; bases outside gene matches: 7. In DNA form, the CDR3 reads TGTGCCAGCAGCCTTAGGCTAGCGGGAGGGCACAATGAGCAGTTCTTC. Its translation: CASSLRLAGGHNEQFF.

The chain links TRBV18 to TRBJ2-1; 8 bases are a match to TRBD2. Germline trimming cut 0 bases from V and 2 bases from J; bases unmatched to any gene: 12. Germline V gene data show CDR1 as KGHSH and CDR2 as LQKENI. The CDR3 runs 19 residues. The DNA of the CDR3 is TGTGCCAGCTCACCACCTAATTCTTGGACTAGCAGCACCTACAATGAGCAGTTCTTC. Its translation: CASSPPNSWTSSTYNEQFF. The whole variable domain, filled in from reference TRBV18 and TRBJ2-1, reads NAGVMQNPRHLVRRRGQEARLRCSPMKGHSHVYWYRQLPEEGLKFMVYLQKENIIDESGMPKERFSAEFPKEGPSILRIQQVVRGDSAAYFCASSPPNSWTSSTYNEQFFGPGTRLTVL.

This clone was counted a few times. V is TRBV7-9 and J is TRBJ2-1; D possibly corresponds to TRBD2 (5 bases). The germline V and J ends were trimmed by 3 bases and 7 bases, with 13 bases remaining between them. Germline CDR1 and CDR2: SEHNR and FQNEAQ (reference sequence). This CDR3 region has 14 residues. As DNA, the CDR3 is TGTGCCAGCAGCTTCGGACTGGATATAAATGAGCAGTTCTTC. It yields the protein CASSFGLDINEQFF. The full variable domain, with the rest looked up from reference TRBV7-9 and TRBJ2-1, is DTGVSQNPRHKITKRGQNVTFRCDPISEHNRLYWYRQTLGQGPEFLTYFQNEAQLEKSRLLSDRFSAERPKGSFSTLEIQRTEQGDSAMYLCASSFGLDINEQFFGPGTRLTVL.